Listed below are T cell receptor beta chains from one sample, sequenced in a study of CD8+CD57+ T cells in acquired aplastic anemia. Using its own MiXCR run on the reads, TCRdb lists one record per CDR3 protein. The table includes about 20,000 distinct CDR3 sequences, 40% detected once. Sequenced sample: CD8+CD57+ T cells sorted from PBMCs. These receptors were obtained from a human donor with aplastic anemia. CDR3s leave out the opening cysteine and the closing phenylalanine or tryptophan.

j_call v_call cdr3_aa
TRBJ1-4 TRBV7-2 ASSLWGMEKLF
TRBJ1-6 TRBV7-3 ASSSTGEGSPLH
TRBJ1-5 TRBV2 ASSARQGYQPQH
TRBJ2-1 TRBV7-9 ASGGDTYNEQF
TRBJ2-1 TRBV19 ASSRTGILKGVEF
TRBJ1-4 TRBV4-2 ASSQVGQGQEKLF
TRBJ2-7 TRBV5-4 ASSFGGVYEQY
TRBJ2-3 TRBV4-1 ASSSGDADTQY
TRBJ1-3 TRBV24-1 ATSDSSRGEENTIY
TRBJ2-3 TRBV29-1 SASDPLYDITDTQY
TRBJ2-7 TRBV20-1 SASVRTGGLYFYEQY
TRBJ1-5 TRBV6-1 ASSATGQPQH